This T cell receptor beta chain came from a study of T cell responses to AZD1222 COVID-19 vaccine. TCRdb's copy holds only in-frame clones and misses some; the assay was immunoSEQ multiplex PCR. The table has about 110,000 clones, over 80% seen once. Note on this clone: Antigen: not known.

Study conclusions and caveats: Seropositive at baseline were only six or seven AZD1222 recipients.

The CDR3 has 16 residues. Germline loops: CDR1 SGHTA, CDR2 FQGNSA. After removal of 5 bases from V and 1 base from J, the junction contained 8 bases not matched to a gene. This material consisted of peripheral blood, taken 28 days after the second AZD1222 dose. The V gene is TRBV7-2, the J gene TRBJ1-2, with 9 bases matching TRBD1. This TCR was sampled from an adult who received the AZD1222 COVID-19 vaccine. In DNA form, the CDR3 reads TGTGCCAGCAGCCGGGTGGTGGGACAGGGTAACTATGGCTACACCTTC. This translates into CASSRVVGQGNYGYTF.